The clone carrying this T cell receptor beta chain was found once. Clones were read by immunoSEQ multiplex PCR, and TCRdb kept only the in-frame ones, dropping some. Of 11,000 to 15,000 clones listed, just under 85% were seen once; the top ten hold 11%. Germline CDR1 is LGHNT and CDR2 is FRNRAP. The CDR3 is made up of 16 amino acids. Losses at the gene ends were 2 bases for V and 7 bases for J; bases not matched to a gene: 9. These data originate in a study of technical replicates of blood from a few donors. This TCR was recovered from a human donor in good health. The V and J genes are TRBV12-5 and TRBJ2-2; 8 nucleotides agree with TRBD1. Sequenced: PBMCs. The CDR3 spells CASGLWSRGRIGELFF. The CDR3 nucleotides read TGTGCTAGTGGTTTGTGGTCCAGGGGGCGAATCGGGGAGCTGTTTTTT.